This TCR beta chain comes out of a study of OX40 agonist ivuxolimab in advanced cancers. Clones were sequenced by immunoSEQ multiplex PCR, and TCRdb holds only the in-frame ones, with some missing. This repertoire shows under 20,000 clones, roughly 73% found once; its top ten account for approximately 19%. Regarding the study as a whole: Clonal expansion was among the lowest in partial responders at 0.1-3.0 mg/kg, especially CD8+.

Per the germline V gene, CDR1 is MNHEY and CDR2 is SVGAGI. V lost 7 bases, J lost 4 bases, and 15 bases lay in between. This CDR3 has 14 residues. With respect to this clone: Antigen unknown.

The V gene is TRBV6-5, the J gene TRBJ2-3, with D perhaps given as TRBD1 or TRBD2 (5 bases each). The TCR originated in an adult with an advanced solid tumor such as melanoma, head and neck, liver or kidney cancer. The source was CD4+ or CD8+ T cells sorted from blood, collected in a trial of the OX40 agonist ivuxolimab. The CDR3 DNA reads as TGTGCCAGCACCACCAGCGAGGGACCAGATACGCAGTATTTT. Translated: CASTTSEGPDTQYF.